The rows below give T cell receptor beta chains drawn from one sample of a study of neurological immune-mediated disorders. TCRdb called the 5' RACE reads again in MiXCR, with one record for every CDR3 protein. In the table there are fewer than 20,000 distinct CDR3 sequences, around a quarter of which are singletons. What was sequenced was PBMCs. These receptors originate from a man aged 45 to 65 with HTLV-1-associated myelopathy (HAM/TSP). Both conserved end residues are part of each CDR3.

v_gene	len	CDR3aa
TRBV14	15	CASSQFRTDYNEQFF
TRBV9	14	CASSVDGAGLEAFF
TRBV24-1	12	CATSDPVTEAFF
TRBV6-6	11	CASSYNNEQFF
TRBV20-1	13	CSARTINGFGAFF
TRBV7-2	13	CASSLGYGNEQFF
TRBV20-1	15	CSARSGTSSYNEQFF
TRBV20-1	14	CSARWQGSLWRYTF
TRBV20-1	15	CSASGTGGWRDEQFF
TRBV10-1	15	CASSEASGSIDTQYF
TRBV5-6	16	CASSLPGQGVSDTQYF
TRBV6-5	17	CASSYSIRGMMALEQYF
TRBV7-2	12	CASSSVTDTQYF